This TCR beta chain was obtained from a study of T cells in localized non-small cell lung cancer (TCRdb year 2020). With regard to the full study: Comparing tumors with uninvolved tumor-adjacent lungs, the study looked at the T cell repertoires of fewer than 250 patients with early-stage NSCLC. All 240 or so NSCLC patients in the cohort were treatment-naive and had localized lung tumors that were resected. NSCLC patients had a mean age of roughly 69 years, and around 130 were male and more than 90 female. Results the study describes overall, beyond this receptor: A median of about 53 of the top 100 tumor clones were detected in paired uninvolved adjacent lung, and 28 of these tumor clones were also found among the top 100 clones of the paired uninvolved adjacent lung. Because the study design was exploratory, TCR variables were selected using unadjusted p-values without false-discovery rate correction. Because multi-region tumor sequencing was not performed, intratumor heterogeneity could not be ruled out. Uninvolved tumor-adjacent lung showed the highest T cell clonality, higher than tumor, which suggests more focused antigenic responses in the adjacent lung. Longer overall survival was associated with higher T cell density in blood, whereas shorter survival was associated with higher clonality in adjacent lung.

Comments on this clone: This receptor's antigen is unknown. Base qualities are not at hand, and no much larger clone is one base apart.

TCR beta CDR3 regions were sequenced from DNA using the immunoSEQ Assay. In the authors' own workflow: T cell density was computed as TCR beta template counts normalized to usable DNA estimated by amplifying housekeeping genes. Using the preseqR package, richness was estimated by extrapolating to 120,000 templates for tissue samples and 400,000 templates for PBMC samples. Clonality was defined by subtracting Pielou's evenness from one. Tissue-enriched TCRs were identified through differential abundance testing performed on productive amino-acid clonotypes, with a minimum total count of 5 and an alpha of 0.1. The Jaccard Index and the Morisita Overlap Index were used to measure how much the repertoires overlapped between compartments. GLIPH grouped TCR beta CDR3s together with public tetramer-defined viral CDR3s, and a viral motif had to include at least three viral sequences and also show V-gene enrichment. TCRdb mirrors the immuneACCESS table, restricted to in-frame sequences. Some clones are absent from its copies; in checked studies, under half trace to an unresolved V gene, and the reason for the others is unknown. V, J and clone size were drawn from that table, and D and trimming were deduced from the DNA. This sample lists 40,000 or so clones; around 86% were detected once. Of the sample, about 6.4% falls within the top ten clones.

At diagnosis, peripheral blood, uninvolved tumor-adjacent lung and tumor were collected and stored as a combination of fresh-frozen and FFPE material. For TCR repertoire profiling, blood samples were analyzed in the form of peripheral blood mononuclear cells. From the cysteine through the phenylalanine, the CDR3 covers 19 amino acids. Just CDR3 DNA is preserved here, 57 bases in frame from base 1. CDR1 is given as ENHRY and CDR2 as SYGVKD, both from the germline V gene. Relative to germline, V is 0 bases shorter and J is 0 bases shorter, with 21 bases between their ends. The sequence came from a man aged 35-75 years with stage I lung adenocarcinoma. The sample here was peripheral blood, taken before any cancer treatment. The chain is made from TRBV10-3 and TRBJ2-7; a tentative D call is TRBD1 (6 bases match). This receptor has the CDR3 CAISESNRGSSRSSYEQYF. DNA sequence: TGTGCCATCAGTGAGTCGAATAGGGGGTCTTCGAGGAGCTCCTACGAGCAGTACTTC.